The subject of this entry is one T cell receptor beta chain. These data belong to a study of shared clonotypes between healthy human individuals. Ten immunoSEQ deep assay plates served to sequence unsorted PBMC DNA. Clones were sequenced by immunoSEQ multiplex PCR, and TCRdb holds only the in-frame ones, with some missing. The table has about 450,000 clones, 70% to 80% seen once. With 5 bases clipped from V and 4 bases from J, the junction kept 5 bases outside the gene matches. This CDR3 contains 12 residues. CDR1 is GTSNPN and CDR2 is SVGIG in the germline V gene (reference sequence). This chain links TRBV30 with TRBJ2-7; 7 nucleotides align to TRBD2. The receptor comes from a woman between 40 and 50 years old in good health. Some clones in this sample may be carry-over from other donors' samples. Specimen: PBMCs. The CDR3 loop reads CAWGTSAYEQYF. The CDR3 DNA reads TGTGCCTGGGGAACTAGCGCGTACGAGCAGTACTTC.